This T cell receptor beta chain is from a study of blood T cell repertoires in COVID-19. Authors' analysis steps: Amplified reference gene primers provided the basis for estimating nucleated cell counts. The protocol was immunoSEQ multiplex PCR, while the TCRdb copy is restricted to in-frame clones and leaves out a portion. The D gene and trimming were derived from the DNA, and the V and J assignments and clone size from that table. The top ten hold 18% of the sample, which has about 180,000 clones, approximately 81% seen once. This CDR3 has 14 amino acids. Germline CDR1 is SGHRS and CDR2 is YFSETQ. V shed 1 base and J shed 3 bases, with 10 bases lying between them.

The sequenced sample consisted of peripheral blood. This TCR was recovered from a person aged 70 to 79 with COVID-19, enrolled during active disease. The gene calls are TRBV5-1 and TRBJ1-1; unclear D gene. In DNA form, the CDR3 reads TGCGCCAGCAGCTTGATTGGTTCGGACACTGAAGCTTTCTTT. It encodes CASSLIGSDTEAFF.